Each of the 14 T cell receptor beta chains below was sequenced from the same sample in a study of blood T cell repertoires in COVID-19. Using immunoSEQ multiplex PCR, the repertoire was profiled, and TCRdb retains in-frame clones only, with some absent. The sample holds about 120,000 clones, about 80% seen once. The sequencing sample was made of peripheral blood. These receptors were taken from a man aged 65 to 79 with active or convalescent COVID-19.

The V gene is TRBV11-3, the J gene TRBJ2-1; 12 nucleotides match TRBD2. V lost 5 bases, J lost 4 bases, and 6 bases stayed unmatched. The germline CDR1 and CDR2 sequences are SGHNT and YENEEA. This CDR3 is 16 amino acids long. CDR3 loop: CASSILAGGHYNEQFF. In DNA form, the CDR3 reads TGTGCCAGCAGCATCCTAGCGGGGGGGCATTACAATGAGCAGTTCTTC.

V is TRBV20-1 and J is TRBJ1-5, with 7 bases that match TRBD1. Losses at the gene ends were 3 bases for V and 0 bases for J; bases not matched to a gene: 8. Looked up from germline, CDR1 is DFQATT and CDR2 is SNEGSKA (reference sequence). This CDR3 contains 16 residues. Here the CDR3 reads CSASPGGSGSNQPQHF. The DNA for the CDR3 is TGCAGTGCTAGTCCAGGGGGGAGTGGTAGCAATCAGCCCCAGCATTTT.

This clone was observed once. V is TRBV5-6 and J is TRBJ1-1, with 9 bases identical to TRBD1. The CDR3 length is 14 residues. Trimming removed 4 bases from V and 4 bases from J; junction bases left unmatched: 5. The V gene's germline CDR1 is SGHDT and CDR2 YYEEEE. The CDR3 DNA follows: TGTGCCAGCAGCGCGACAGGGGGTCTCACTGAAGCTTTCTTT. This gives the protein CASSATGGLTEAFF.

The chain is built from TRBV6-5 and TRBJ1-2; D might be TRBD1 (6 bases). CDR1 MNHEY and CDR2 SVGAGI come from the germline V gene. CDR3 length equals 13 residues. V was clipped by 6 bases and J by 4 bases, with 12 bases between them. The DNA of the CDR3 is TGTGCCAGCAGGACGGACAGCCTCTATGGCTACACCTTC. Translating gives CASRTDSLYGYTF.

The chain joins TRBV6-1 to TRBJ2-1, with 8 bases that match TRBD2. J was trimmed by 4 bases and V by 3 bases; bases with no gene match: 5. The CDR3 loop spans 15 amino acids. The V gene's germline CDR1 is MNHNS and CDR2 SASEGT. CDR3 bases: TGTGCCAGCAGTGAGGGTAGCGGGGCTTACAATGAGCAGTTCTTC. Encoded protein: CASSEGSGAYNEQFF.

The CDR3 DNA is TGTGCCAGCAGTTACGACAGGGCGACCTACGAGCAGTACTTC. Its protein product is CASSYDRATYEQYF. This chain joins TRBV6-5 and TRBJ2-7; 7 positions match TRBD1. The germline V gene encodes CDR1 MNHEY and CDR2 SVGAGI. This CDR3 is built from 14 residues. The junction had 3 bases not matched to a gene; V was cut back by 2 bases and J by 2 bases.

This sequence joins TRBV9 and TRBJ2-7, with D perhaps matching TRBD2 (6 bases). Per the germline V gene, CDR1 is SGDLS and CDR2 is YYNGEE. Trimming took 5 bases from V and 2 from J, leaving 14 bases between them. This CDR3 is 14 amino acids long. The CDR3 sequence: CASSVGSGTYEQYF. The CDR3 DNA sequence: TGTGCCAGCAGTGTGGGTAGCGGAACCTACGAGCAGTACTTC.

This chain uses TRBV5-1 with TRBJ1-5; 7 nucleotides agree with TRBD1. Germline-derived CDR1 and CDR2 are SGHRS and YFSETQ. After removal of 4 bases from V and 3 bases from J, the junction contained 7 bases not matched to a gene. CDR3 size: 15 residues. The CDR3 DNA sequence: TGCGCCAGCAGCACAACACAGGGGCACAATCAGCCCCAGCATTTT. Amino acid sequence: CASSTTQGHNQPQHF.

The chain is built from TRBV5-8 and TRBJ2-1; D unclear. This CDR3 is built from 15 residues. CDR1 and CDR2 (germline): SGHTS, YDEGEE. The germline V and J ends were trimmed by 4 bases and 6 bases, with 17 bases remaining between them. CDR3 sequence reads: CASSEGLAVVNEQFF. DNA of the CDR3: TGTGCCAGCAGCGAAGGTCTCGCGGTGGTCAATGAGCAGTTCTTC. Full variable domain (rest looked up from reference TRBV5-8 and TRBJ2-1): EAGVTQSPTHLIKTRGQQATLRCSPISGHTSVYWYQQALGLGLQFLLWYDEGEERNRGNFPPRFSGRQFPNYSSELNVNALELEDSALYLCASSEGLAVVNEQFFGPGTRLTVL.

V usage is TRBV9 and J usage is TRBJ1-6; D perhaps matches TRBD1 (5 bases). Germline CDR1 is SGDLS and CDR2 is YYNGEE. This CDR3 is 15 amino acids long. Trimming took off 3 bases at V and 5 bases at J, with 12 bases between the two ends. In nucleotides, the CDR3 is TGTGCCAGCAGCGGGGGACTGCAAAATAATTCACCCCTCCACTTT. The encoded protein is CASSGGLQNNSPLHF.

This clone was picked up a small number of times. The chain is built from TRBV12-3 or TRBV12-4 and TRBJ1-5; D may be TRBD1 (5 bases). Between the trimmed V and J ends, which lost 4 bases and 6 bases, there was a span of 10 bases. The CDR3 extends over 13 amino acids. Written as DNA, the CDR3 is TGTGCCAGCAGTTCAGGGCCAGGTCAGCCCCAGCATTTT. Protein sequence: CASSSGPGQPQHF.

CDR3 nucleotides: TGTGCCAGCAGTTACTCAGTAGGGCTGGAGGGCTCACCCCTCCACTTT. The encoded protein is CASSYSVGLEGSPLHF. This chain connects TRBV6-5 to TRBJ1-6; D ambiguous. V dropped 0 bases and J dropped 10 bases, with 16 bases sitting between them. Germline V gene data show CDR1 as MNHEY and CDR2 as SVGAGI. CDR3 size: 16 residues.

The table lists this clone with a count of one. The chain has TRBV2 and TRBJ2-3, with 12 positions matching TRBD2. This CDR3 region has 14 residues. The junction had 5 bases not matched to a gene; V was cut back by 4 bases and J by 9 bases. Germline V gene data show CDR1 as SNHLY and CDR2 as FYNNEI. The CDR3 reads CASSGTSGAGTQYF. CDR3 nucleotides: TGTGCCAGCAGTGGGACTAGCGGGGCCGGGACGCAGTATTTT.

The rearrangement joins TRBV11-1 to TRBJ2-2; possibly TRBD1 for D (6 bases). V was cut by 5 bases and J by 8 bases, with 15 bases left in between. This CDR3 comprises 14 residues. Germline lookup yields CDR1 SGHAT and CDR2 FQDESV (reference sequence). The CDR3 here is CASSNLMDSGELFF. The DNA of the CDR3 is TGTGCCAGCAGCAATCTAATGGACAGTGGGGAGCTGTTTTTT.